This T cell receptor beta chain derives from a study of cytomegalovirus exposure and HLA in healthy donors. As for the study in general: Unique TCRs numbering some 80 million, obtained from HLA-typed donors, made up an early data release. Whole-study findings and limits: There were a few CMV-associated chains whose specificity for CMV antigens was confirmed in vitro. Follow-up analysis seemed to connect common viral pathogens with several of the most significant clusters identified.

A few counts support this clone. The antigen remains unidentified. The CDR3 has 16 amino acids. Germline-derived CDR1 and CDR2 are SNHLY and FYNNEI. Use of 60 Vbeta and 13 Jbeta primers characterized the PCR. This table comes from immunoSEQ multiplex PCR, and its TCRdb copy is limited to in-frame clones, with some not included. The data show about 130,000 clones, 65% to 85% seen once. V and J are TRBV2 and TRBJ2-5; D is undetermined. The last part of the DNA fits TRBJ2-7 better; the J call may be wrong. The TCR sequence derives from a man in his fifties in good health and CMV-seronegative. Material for sequencing was PBMCs. This CDR3 is CASSVNTAAANYEQYF. The CDR3 DNA sequence: TGTGCCAGCAGTGTTAATACAGCCGCTGCAAATTACGAGCAGTACTTC.